This TCR beta chain was retrieved from a study of blood T cell repertoires in COVID-19. Study summary: Collection of acute and convalescent COVID-19 samples took place in the United States, Italy and Spain. From T cells, B-cell-depleted T cells, or PBMCs came the material, which was cDNA or gDNA.

Original analysis: Amplification from reference gene primers served as the basis for estimated nucleated cell counts. Sequenced by immunoSEQ multiplex PCR; TCRdb stores in-frame clones only, minus some. V, J and clone size were drawn from that table, and D and trimming were deduced from the DNA. The sample holds under 250,000 clones, about 83% seen once. Sequencing used peripheral blood. The receptor was derived from a woman aged 80 or over with COVID-19, enrolled during active disease.

The CDR3 DNA follows: TGTGCCAGCAGCCCGACAGGGGGGAACATTCAGTACTTC. It codes for CASSPTGGNIQYF. The rearrangement joins TRBV3-1 (or the pseudogene TRBV3-2) to TRBJ2-4; the match to TRBD1 covers 9 bases. J gave up 7 bases and V 4 bases, and 2 bases lay outside the gene matches. The CDR3 length is 13 residues. Germline V lookup: CDR1 LGHDT, CDR2 YNNKEL (reference sequence).